This TCR beta chain was documented in a study of blood T cell repertoires in COVID-19. Study overall: Material from acute and convalescent COVID-19 was sourced from the United States, Italy and Spain. PBMCs, B-cell-depleted T cells, or T cells were the source of the cDNA or gDNA that made up the material.

Profiled with immunoSEQ multiplex PCR; TCRdb holds only in-frame clones, not every one. The sample records 250,000 to 300,000 clones, about 88% being singletons. This clone has only one observation. Germline assignment: CDR1 SEHNR and CDR2 FQNEAQ (reference sequence). J lost 3 bases, V lost 3 bases, and 14 bases had no gene match. There are 19 residues in the CDR3. The chain is built from TRBV7-9 and TRBJ2-3; 11 bases map to TRBD2. The sequenced material came from peripheral blood. This TCR came from a man younger than 40 with active or convalescent COVID-19. CDR3 region: CASSFRPWLAGGNTDTQYF. The CDR3 region has the DNA TGTGCCAGCAGCTTTCGCCCGTGGCTAGCGGGGGGAAATACAGATACGCAGTATTTT.